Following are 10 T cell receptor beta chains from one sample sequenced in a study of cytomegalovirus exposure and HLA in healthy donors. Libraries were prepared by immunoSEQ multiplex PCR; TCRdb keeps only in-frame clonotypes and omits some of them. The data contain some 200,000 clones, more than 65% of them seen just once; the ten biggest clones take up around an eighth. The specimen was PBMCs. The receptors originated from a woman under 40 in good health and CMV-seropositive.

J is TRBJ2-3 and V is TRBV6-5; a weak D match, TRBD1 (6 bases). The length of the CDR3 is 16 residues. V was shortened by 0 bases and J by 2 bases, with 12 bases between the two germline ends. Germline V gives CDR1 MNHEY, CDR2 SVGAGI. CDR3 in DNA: TGTGCCAGCAGTTACTCGTGGACAGCCACCACAGATACGCAGTATTTT. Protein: CASSYSWTATTDTQYF.

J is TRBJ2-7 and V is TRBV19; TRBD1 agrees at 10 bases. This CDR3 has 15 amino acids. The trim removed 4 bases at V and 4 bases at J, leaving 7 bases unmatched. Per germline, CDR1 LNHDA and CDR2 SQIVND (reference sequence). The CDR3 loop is CASSTPGQGRYEQYF. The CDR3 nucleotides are TGTGCCAGTAGTACGCCGGGACAGGGGAGATACGAGCAGTACTTC.

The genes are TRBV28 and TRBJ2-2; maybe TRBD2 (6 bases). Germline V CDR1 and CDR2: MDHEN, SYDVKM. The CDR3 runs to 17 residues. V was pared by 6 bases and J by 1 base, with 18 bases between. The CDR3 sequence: CASRNYGSSGNTGELFF. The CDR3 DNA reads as TGTGCCAGCAGAAATTATGGAAGTAGCGGGAACACCGGGGAGCTGTTTTTT. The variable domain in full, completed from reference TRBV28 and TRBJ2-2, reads DVKVTQSSRYLVKRTGEKVFLECVQDMDHENMFWYRQDPGLGLRLIYFSYDVKMKEKGDIPEGYSVSREKKERFSLILESASTNQTSMYLCASRNYGSSGNTGELFFGEGSRLTVL.

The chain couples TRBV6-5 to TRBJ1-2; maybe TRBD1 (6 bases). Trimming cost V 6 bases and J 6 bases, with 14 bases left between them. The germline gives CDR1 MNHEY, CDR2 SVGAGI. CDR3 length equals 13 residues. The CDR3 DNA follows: TGTGCCAGCAGCCTCGGACAGATAAATGGCTACACCTTC. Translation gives CASSLGQINGYTF.

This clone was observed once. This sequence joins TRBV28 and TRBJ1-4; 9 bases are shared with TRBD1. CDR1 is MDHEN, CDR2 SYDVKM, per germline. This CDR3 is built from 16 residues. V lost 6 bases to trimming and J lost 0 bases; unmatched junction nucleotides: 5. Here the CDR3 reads CASRGTGLPTNEKLFF. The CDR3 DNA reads TGTGCCAGCAGGGGGACAGGGCTCCCAACTAATGAAAAACTGTTTTTT.

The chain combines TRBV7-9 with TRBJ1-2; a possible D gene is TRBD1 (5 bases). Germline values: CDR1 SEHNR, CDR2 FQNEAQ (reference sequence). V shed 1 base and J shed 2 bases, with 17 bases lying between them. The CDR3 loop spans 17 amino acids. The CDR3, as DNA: TGTGCCAGCAGCTTAGGACCCCTGCGGGGGATCAACTATGGCTACACCTTC. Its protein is CASSLGPLRGINYGYTF.

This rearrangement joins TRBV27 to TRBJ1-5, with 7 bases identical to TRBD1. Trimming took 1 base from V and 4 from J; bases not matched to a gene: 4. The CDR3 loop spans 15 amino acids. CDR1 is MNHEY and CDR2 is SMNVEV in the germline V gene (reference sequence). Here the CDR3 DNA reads TGTGCCAGCAGTTTATGGGGACAGTTTAATCAGCCCCAGCATTTT. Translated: CASSLWGQFNQPQHF.

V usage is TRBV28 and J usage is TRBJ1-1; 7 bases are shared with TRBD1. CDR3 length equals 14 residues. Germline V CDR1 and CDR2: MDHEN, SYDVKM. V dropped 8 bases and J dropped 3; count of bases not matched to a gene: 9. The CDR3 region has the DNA TGTGCCAGCGGAATCACAGGGGCCGACACTGAAGCTTTCTTT. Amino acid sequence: CASGITGADTEAFF.

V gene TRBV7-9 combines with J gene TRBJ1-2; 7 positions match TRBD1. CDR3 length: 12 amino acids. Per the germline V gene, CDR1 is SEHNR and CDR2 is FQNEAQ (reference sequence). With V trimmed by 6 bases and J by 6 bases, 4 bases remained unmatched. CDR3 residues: CASSQTGDGYTF. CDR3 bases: TGTGCCAGCAGTCAAACAGGGGATGGCTACACCTTC.

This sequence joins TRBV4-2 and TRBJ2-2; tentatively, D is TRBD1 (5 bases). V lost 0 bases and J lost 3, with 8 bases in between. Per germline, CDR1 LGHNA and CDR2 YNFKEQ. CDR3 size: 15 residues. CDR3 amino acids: CASSQDARDTGELFF. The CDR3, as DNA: TGTGCCAGCAGCCAAGATGCCAGGGACACCGGGGAGCTGTTTTTT.